The 8 T cell receptor beta chains given below trace back to one sample, sequenced in a study of tumor and adjacent non-tumor tissue in lung cancer. A modified ARM-PCR protocol with three rounds of nested PCR amplified TCRbeta. TCRdb re-called the multiplex PCR reads with MiXCR, one entry per CDR3 protein. The sample holds about 110,000 distinct CDR3 sequences; approximately 80% are singletons and the top ten take 20% to 25%. No cell sorting was done before RNA was extracted from the tissue. What was sequenced was lung tumor tissue. Receptor source: a man between 70 and 80 years old with non-small cell lung cancer.

About this clonotype: The conserved closing phenylalanine or tryptophan is absent in this CDR3, likely reflecting a read error. The DNA is omitted, as the CDR3 cannot be located on it reliably, and the CDR3 follows TCRdb's listing. V and J are TRBV5-1 and TRBJ2-7; TRBD2, the table's D call, lacks a check against the DNA. Termini included, the CDR3 measures 13 amino acids. The germline CDR1 and CDR2 sequences are SGHRS and YFSETQ. The CDR3 protein is CASSMGLAGVLYI.

The V call is TRBV12-3 or TRBV12-4, the J call TRBJ2-3, with 8 bases lining up with TRBD1. The J segment lost 3 bases and the V segment lost 9 bases, leaving 8 bases of the junction unmatched. The CDR3 has 14 residues. As DNA, the CDR3 is TGTGCCAGGAACTACAGACAGGGGACAGATACGCAGTATTTT. Amino acids: CARNYRQGTDTQYF.

Comment on this clonotype: A clone one base away is much larger, so this may be a read error. The gene calls are TRBV20-1 and TRBJ1-3; the D gene is possibly TRBD1 (6 bases). This CDR3 comprises 14 residues. The germline V gene has CDR1 DFQATT and CDR2 SNEGSKA (reference sequence). The CDR3 DNA reads TGCAGTGCTAGAGACGTACAGGGAGGAAGCACCATATATTTT. Translating it yields CSARDVQGGSTIYF.

A note on this clonotype: The CDR3 end shows no conserved phenylalanine or tryptophan, and so a read error is likely. The V call is TRBV4-3, the J call TRBJ2-4; D may be TRBD1 (6 bases). The CDR3 sequence is 14 residues long. In germline, CDR1 is LGHNA, CDR2 YSLEER. The CDR3 sequence is CASSQTGAKNIQYL. The CDR3 DNA sequence: TGCGCCAGCAGCCAGACAGGAGCCAAAAATATTCAGTACTTG.

The chain combines TRBV12-3 or TRBV12-4 with TRBJ2-5; 9 positions agree with TRBD2. V trimming: 6 bases; J trimming: 5 bases; junction bases outside the gene matches: 19. This CDR3 is 18 amino acids long. CDR3: CASSRGRGGVFQRETQYF. The CDR3 DNA sequence: TGTGCCAGCAGCCGAGGGCGGGGGGGCGTGTTTCAGCGGGAGACCCAGTACTTC.

This clonotype came up a few times. At one end, the junction sequence differs from germline, possibly due to a read error. The chain is built from TRBV10-3 and TRBJ1-2, with D perhaps TRBD1 (5 bases). The CDR3 spans 15 residues. The germline gives CDR1 ENHRY, CDR2 SYGVKD. Here the CDR3 DNA reads TGTGCCATCGCTAAGGAACGAGACAGCCTATATGGTTACACCTTC. This encodes CAIAKERDSLYGYTF.

As concerns this clonotype: It may be a read error: a sequence one base away is much more abundant. CDR3 DNA sequence: TGTGCCAGCAGCCCATACAGGGCCTATAGCTACACCTTC. It encodes CASSPYRAYSYTF. The chain links TRBV7-2 to TRBJ1-2; D is possibly TRBD1 (6 bases). CDR3 length: 13 residues. CDR1 is SGHTA and CDR2 is FQGNSA in the germline V gene.

On this clonotype itself: The junction does not match germline at one end; this may be a read error. CDR3 nucleotide sequence: TGTGCCGGCAGTGTAGTAAACGGGGAGCTGTTTTTT. As protein: CAGSVVNGELFF. The chain has TRBV9 and TRBJ2-2; D gene uncertain. The CDR3 sequence is 12 residues long. Germline loops: CDR1 SGDLS, CDR2 YYNGEE.